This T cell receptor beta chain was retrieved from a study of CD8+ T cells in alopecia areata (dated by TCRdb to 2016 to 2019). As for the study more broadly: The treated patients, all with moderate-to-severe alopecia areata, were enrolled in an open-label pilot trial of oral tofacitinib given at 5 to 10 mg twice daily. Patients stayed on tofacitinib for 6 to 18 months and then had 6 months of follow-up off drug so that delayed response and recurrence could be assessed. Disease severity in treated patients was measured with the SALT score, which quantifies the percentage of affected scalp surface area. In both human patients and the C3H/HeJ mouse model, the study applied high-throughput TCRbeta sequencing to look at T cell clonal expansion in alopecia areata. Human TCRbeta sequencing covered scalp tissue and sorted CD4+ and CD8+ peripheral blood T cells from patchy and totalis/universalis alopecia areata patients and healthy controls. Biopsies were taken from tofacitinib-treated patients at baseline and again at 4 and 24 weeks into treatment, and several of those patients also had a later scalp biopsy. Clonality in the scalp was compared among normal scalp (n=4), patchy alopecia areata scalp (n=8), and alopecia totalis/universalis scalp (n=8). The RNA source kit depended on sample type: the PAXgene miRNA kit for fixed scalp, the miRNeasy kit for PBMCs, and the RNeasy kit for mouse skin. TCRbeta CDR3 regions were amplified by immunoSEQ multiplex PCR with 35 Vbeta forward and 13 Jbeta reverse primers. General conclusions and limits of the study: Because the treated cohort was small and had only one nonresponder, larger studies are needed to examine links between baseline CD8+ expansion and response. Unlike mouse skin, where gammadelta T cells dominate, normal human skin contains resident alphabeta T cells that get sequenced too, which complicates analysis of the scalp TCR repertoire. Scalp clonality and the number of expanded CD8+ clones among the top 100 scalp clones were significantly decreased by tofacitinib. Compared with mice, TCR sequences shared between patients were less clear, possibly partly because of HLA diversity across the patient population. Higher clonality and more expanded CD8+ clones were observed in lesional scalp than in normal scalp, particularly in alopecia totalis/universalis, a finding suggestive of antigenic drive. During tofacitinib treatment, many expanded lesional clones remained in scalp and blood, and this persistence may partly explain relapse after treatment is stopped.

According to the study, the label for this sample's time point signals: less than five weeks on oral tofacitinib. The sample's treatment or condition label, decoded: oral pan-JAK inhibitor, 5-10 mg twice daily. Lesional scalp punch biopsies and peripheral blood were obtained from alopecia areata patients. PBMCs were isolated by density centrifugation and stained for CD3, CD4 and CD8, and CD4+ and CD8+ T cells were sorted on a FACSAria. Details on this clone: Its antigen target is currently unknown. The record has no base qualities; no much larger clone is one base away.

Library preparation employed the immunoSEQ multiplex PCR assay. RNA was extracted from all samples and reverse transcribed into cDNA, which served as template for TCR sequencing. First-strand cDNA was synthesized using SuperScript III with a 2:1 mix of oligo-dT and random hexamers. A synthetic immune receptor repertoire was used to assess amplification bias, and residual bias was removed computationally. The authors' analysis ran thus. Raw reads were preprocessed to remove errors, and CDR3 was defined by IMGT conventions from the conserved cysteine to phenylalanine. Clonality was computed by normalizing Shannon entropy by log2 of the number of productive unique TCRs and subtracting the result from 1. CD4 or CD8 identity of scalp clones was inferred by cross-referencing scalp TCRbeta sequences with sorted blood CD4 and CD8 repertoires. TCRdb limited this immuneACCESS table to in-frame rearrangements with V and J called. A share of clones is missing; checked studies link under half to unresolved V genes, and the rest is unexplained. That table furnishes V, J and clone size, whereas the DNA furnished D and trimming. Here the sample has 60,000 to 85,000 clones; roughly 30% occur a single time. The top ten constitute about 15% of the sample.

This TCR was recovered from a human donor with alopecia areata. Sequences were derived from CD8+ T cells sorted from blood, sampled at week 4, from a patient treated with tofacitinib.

Here the CDR3 is given as CASSFRLAGINEQFF. The DNA sequence is as follows: TGTGCCAGCAGCTTCAGACTAGCGGGAATCAATGAGCAGTTCTTC. Recombination connected TRBV11-2 to TRBJ2-1, with TRBD2 identical over 11 junction bases. Counted from cysteine to phenylalanine, this CDR3 has 15 amino acids. Only the CDR3 DNA is retained, 45 bases long and in frame from the first base. Trimming accounts for 3 bases at V and 6 bases at J, while the number of junction bases matched to no gene is 4. From the germline V gene, CDR1 is SGHAT and CDR2 is FQNNGV.